This T cell receptor beta chain stems from a study of CD8 T cells in ankylosing spondylitis. General study findings and limits: Matched synovial fluid from ankylosing spondylitis patients was reported to be enriched for disease-linked clones. Seemingly characteristic of ankylosing spondylitis blood was a TCR beta motif consisting of roughly 8 highly homologous variants.

Remarks on this clonotype: Antigen specificity is unknown. A read error may account for a junction end that differs from germline.

By quantitative 5'-RACE with molecular barcodes, the TCR beta libraries were made. Via MiXCR, TCRdb re-called the 5' RACE reads, giving one row per CDR3 protein. The sample contains some 300,000 distinct CDR3 sequences, about a fifth of which appear only once. CDR3 length equals 14 residues. Germline lookup yields CDR1 SGHTA and CDR2 FQGNSA. The TCR sequence derives from a female donor with ankylosing spondylitis or in good health (not recorded which). The source material was blood, either unsorted or a sorted T cell fraction (not recorded which). The chain has TRBV7-2 and TRBJ2-7; TRBD2 might be the D (6 bases). CDR3: CASSVAVSSYEQYF. CDR3 nucleotides: TGTGCCAGCAGCGTAGCGGTTTCCTCCTACGAGCAGTACTTC.